The 14 T cell receptor beta chains below come from one sample, sequenced in a study of blood T cells in healthy people across ages. The second PCR ran about 6 to 12 cycles with a sample-barcoded 5' primer and J-beta primers. TCRdb recomputed calls from the 5' RACE reads with MiXCR, one row per CDR3 protein. The table includes 350,000 to 450,000 distinct CDR3 sequences, approximately 51% detected once. Sequencing was performed on blood. The source is a man aged 60 to 75 in good health.

This clonotype was seen more than once but under ten times. The V and J genes are TRBV6-2 or TRBV6-3 and TRBJ2-7; possible D gene TRBD2, 6 bases. Germline V gives CDR1 MNHEY, CDR2 SVGEGT. The CDR3 loop spans 13 amino acids. The V and J ends lost 8 bases and 3 bases respectively, with 14 bases between them. The CDR3 DNA reads TGTGCCAGCCGGCCGGGAGAGGGCTACGAGCAGTACTTC. It encodes CASRPGEGYEQYF.

The V call is TRBV7-8, the J call TRBJ2-7; perhaps D is TRBD1 or TRBD2 (5 bases each). The length of the CDR3 is 15 residues. Trimming removed 5 bases at V and 4 bases at J, with 18 bases between. Germline CDR1 and CDR2: SGHVS and FQNEAQ. The CDR3 region is CASSAATGTPYEQYF. CDR3 sequence (DNA): TGTGCCAGCAGCGCAGCGACCGGGACGCCGTACGAGCAGTACTTC.

The CDR3 loop is CASSLARGASGANVLTF. DNA of the CDR3: TGTGCCAGCAGCTTAGCGCGAGGGGCCTCTGGGGCCAACGTCCTGACTTTC. The rearrangement uses TRBV7-9 and TRBJ2-6; D possibly matches TRBD1 or TRBD2 (5 bases each). The V end lost 0 bases, the J end lost 0 bases, and 9 bases lay between the germline ends. From germline, CDR1 is SEHNR and CDR2 FQNEAQ (reference sequence). The CDR3 loop spans 17 amino acids.

J is TRBJ2-1 and V is TRBV7-6; 10 bases fit TRBD2. From germline, CDR1 is SGHVS and CDR2 FNYEAQ. The CDR3 is 15 amino acids. The junction had 8 bases not matched to a gene; V was cut back by 5 bases and J by 7 bases. CDR3 region: CASSLGSGGRNEQFF. Here the CDR3 DNA reads TGTGCCAGCAGCCTGGGTAGCGGGGGGAGGAATGAGCAGTTCTTC.

The V and J genes are TRBV6-4 and TRBJ2-7, with TRBD1 matching 8 bases. CDR3 length: 13 residues. V dropped 8 bases and J dropped 5; count of bases not matched to a gene: 8. The germline gives CDR1 MRHNA, CDR2 SNTAGT. The CDR3 sequence is CASGRGQGHEQYF. The DNA of the CDR3 is TGTGCCAGCGGACGCGGACAGGGCCACGAGCAGTACTTC.

The CDR3 DNA reads TGTGCCAGCCGAACGGGGGGGCAGTACGAGCAGTACTTC. Protein: CASRTGGQYEQYF. The chain couples TRBV28 to TRBJ2-7; 8 nucleotides line up with TRBD2. Losses at the gene ends were 8 bases for V and 4 bases for J; bases not matched to a gene: 7. The length of the CDR3 is 13 residues. Germline CDR1 MDHEN, CDR2 SYDVKM.

The chain links TRBV4-2 to TRBJ2-7; D unresolved. The assigned J gene may be wrong: the sequence end matches TRBJ2-5 better. Germline loops: CDR1 LGHNA, CDR2 YNFKEQ. This CDR3 spans 13 amino acids. The DNA of the CDR3 is TGTGCCAGCAGCCCAGCCGTCCGGGAGACCCAGTACTTC. This codes for CASSPAVRETQYF.

This rearrangement joins TRBV7-9 to TRBJ2-7; D is perhaps TRBD2 (5 bases). The CDR3 loop spans 14 amino acids. Trimming stripped 2 bases from V and 2 bases from J, with 10 bases between. Germline V gene lookup returns CDR1 SEHNR and CDR2 FQNEAQ (reference sequence). The CDR3 DNA is TGTGCCAGCAGCTTATCGACTACCCCCTACGAGCAGTACTTC. Protein: CASSLSTTPYEQYF. Complete variable domain (other parts from reference TRBV7-9 and TRBJ2-7): DTGVSQNPRHKITKRGQNVTFRCDPISEHNRLYWYRQTLGQGPEFLTYFQNEAQLEKSRLLSDRFSAERPKGSFSTLEIQRTEQGDSAMYLCASSLSTTPYEQYFGPGTRLTVT.

The chain uses TRBV3-1 and TRBJ1-2; no definite D call. The CDR3 has 14 amino acids. Trimming pared 1 base from V and 2 bases from J, leaving 8 bases between. Germline CDR1 and CDR2: LGHDT and YNNKEL (reference sequence). CDR3 DNA: TGTGCCAGCAGCCAAGCCGGGGTGAACTATGGCTACACCTTC. Its translation: CASSQAGVNYGYTF.

V gene TRBV15 combines with J gene TRBJ2-1; no reliable D call. Trimming removed 0 bases from V and 0 bases from J, with 15 bases in between. Germline V gene sequence: CDR1 LNHNV, CDR2 YYDKDF (reference sequence). The CDR3 covers 18 residues. In DNA form, the CDR3 reads TGTGCCACCAGCAGAGACCGGGCTGTGGGTTCCTCCTACAATGAGCAGTTCTTC. It translates to CATSRDRAVGSSYNEQFF.

In nucleotides, the CDR3 is TGCGCCAGCAGCCGAGAAGATGAAAAACTGTTTTTT. It yields the protein CASSREDEKLFF. The V and J genes are TRBV5-1 and TRBJ1-4; D is unresolved. Germline CDR1 SGHRS, CDR2 YFSETQ. There are 12 residues in the CDR3. V shed 4 bases and J shed 6 bases, with 7 bases lying between them.

The V call is TRBV29-1, the J call TRBJ1-2; no clear D gene. CDR3 length equals 14 residues. V lost 0 bases, J lost 4 bases, and 12 bases lay in between. Germline V CDR1 and CDR2: SQVTM, ANQGSEA. CDR3 DNA sequence: TGCAGCGTTGAAGAGTTTGGCGGTTCCTATGGCTACACCTTC. Translating it yields CSVEEFGGSYGYTF.

This clonotype was seen a few times. The V and J genes are TRBV28 and TRBJ1-2; the D gene is possibly TRBD1 (6 bases). Trimming took off 2 bases at V and 4 bases at J, with 11 bases between the two ends. The germline gives CDR1 MDHEN, CDR2 SYDVKM. The CDR3 consists of 14 residues. The CDR3 sequence: CASSLGGRPYGYTF. DNA of the CDR3: TGTGCCAGCAGTTTAGGGGGCAGACCCTATGGCTACACCTTC.

This clonotype turned up a few times. The chain joins TRBV7-2 to TRBJ2-5; possibly TRBD1 or TRBD2 for D (6 bases each). The CDR3 length is 16 residues. CDR1 is SGHTA and CDR2 is FQGNSA in the germline V gene. V lost 5 bases to trimming and J lost 2 bases, with 18 bases between them. The CDR3 DNA follows: TGTGCCAGCAGCCTATCTACGGGGGCGCAACAAGAGACCCAGTACTTC. Translation gives CASSLSTGAQQETQYF.